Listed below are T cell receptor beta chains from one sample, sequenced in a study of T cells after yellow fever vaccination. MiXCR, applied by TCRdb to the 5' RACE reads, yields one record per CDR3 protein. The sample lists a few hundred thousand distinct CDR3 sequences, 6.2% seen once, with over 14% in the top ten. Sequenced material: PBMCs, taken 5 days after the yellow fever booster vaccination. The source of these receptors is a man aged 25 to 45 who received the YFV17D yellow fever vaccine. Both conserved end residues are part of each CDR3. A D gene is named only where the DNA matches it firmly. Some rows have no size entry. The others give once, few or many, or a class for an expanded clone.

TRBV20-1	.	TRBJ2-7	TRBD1	TGCAGTGCTAGGGCCGGGACAGGATCCTACGAGCAGTACTTC	CSARAGTGSYEQYF
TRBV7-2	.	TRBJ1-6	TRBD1	TGTGCCAGCAGCCCTGACAGGGTGCAACCCCTCCGCTTT	CASSPDRVQPLRF
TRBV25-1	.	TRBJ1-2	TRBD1	TGTGCCAGTAGCCCCAACAGGGGGCGGATCTATGGCTACACCTTC	CASSPNRGRIYGYTF
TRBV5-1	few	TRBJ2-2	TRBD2	TGCGCCAGCAGTGGGGGGGGAGCTGGCACCGGGGAGCTGTTTTTT	CASSGGGAGTGELFF
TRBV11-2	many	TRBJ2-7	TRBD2	TGTGCCAGCAGCTTAGCCACGACTAGCGGGAGTTACGAGCAGTACTTC	CASSLATTSGSYEQYF
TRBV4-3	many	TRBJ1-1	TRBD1	TGCGCCAGCAGCCTGGGACAGGGATCGTACACTGAAGCTTTCTTT	CASSLGQGSYTEAFF
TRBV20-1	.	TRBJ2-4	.	TGCAGTGGGGCCGGCGGAGCCAAAAACATTCAGTACTTC	CSGAGGAKNIQYF
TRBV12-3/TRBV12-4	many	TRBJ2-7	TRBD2	TGTGCCAGCAGGGGACTAGCGGGATCCTACGAGCAGTACTTC	CASRGLAGSYEQYF
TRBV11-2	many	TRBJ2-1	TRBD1	TGTGCCAGCAGCTACCACAGGGGGGAGTCGTATGAGCAGTTCTTC	CASSYHRGESYEQFF
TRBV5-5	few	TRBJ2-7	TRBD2	TGTGCCAGCAGCGAGAATGGACTAGCGACCACCTACGAGCAGTACTTC	CASSENGLATTYEQYF
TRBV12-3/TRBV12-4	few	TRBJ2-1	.	TGTGCCAGCAGTTTAGAGGGCGGGCCCTCCTACAATGAGCAGTTCTTC	CASSLEGGPSYNEQFF
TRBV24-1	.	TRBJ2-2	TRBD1	TGTGCCACCAACAGGGGCGACACCGGGGAGCTGTTTTTT	CATNRGDTGELFF
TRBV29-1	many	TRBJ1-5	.	TGCAGCGTTGAGTTCGATAGTGGCCAGCCCCAGCATTTT	CSVEFDSGQPQHF
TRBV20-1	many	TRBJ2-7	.	TGCAGTGCTAGGGCGGGCGGTACGGTTGGACACGAGCAGTACTTC	CSARAGGTVGHEQYF
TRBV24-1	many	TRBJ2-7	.	TGTGCCACCAGTGACCAGCCCGGAAAGGAAGGGCCGGGGGACTACGAGCAGTACTTC	CATSDQPGKEGPGDYEQYF
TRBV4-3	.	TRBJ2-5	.	TGCGCCAGCAGCCAAGGGTGGACATGGGAACAAGAGACCCAGTACTTC	CASSQGWTWEQETQYF
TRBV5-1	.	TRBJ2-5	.	TGCGCCAGCAGCTACACGGACAATATTGGAGAGACCCAGTACTTC	CASSYTDNIGETQYF
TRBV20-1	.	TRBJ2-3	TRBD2	TGCAGTGCTAGTCCAGCGGGAGGAGGAGATACGCAGTATTTT	CSASPAGGGDTQYF
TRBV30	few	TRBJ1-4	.	TGTGCCTGCTACATTCCGGGACACCCTAATGAAAAACTGTTTTTT	CACYIPGHPNEKLFF
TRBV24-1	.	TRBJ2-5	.	TGTGCCACCAGCCCGGCAGGAGAGACCCAGTACTTC	CATSPAGETQYF
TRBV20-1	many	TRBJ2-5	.	TGCAGTGCTATTAGCCAAGAGACCCAGTACTTC	CSAISQETQYF
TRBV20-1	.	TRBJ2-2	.	TGCAGTGCTAGTAGTGGCACCGGGGAGCTGTTTTTT	CSASSGTGELFF
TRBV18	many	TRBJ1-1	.	TGTGCCAGCTCACCGAGGGCGGGGGTCACTGAAGCTTTCTTT	CASSPRAGVTEAFF
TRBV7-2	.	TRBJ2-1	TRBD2	TGTGCCAGCAGCCCTTACCTAGCGGGGAGTCGGCATGAGCAGTTCTTC	CASSPYLAGSRHEQFF
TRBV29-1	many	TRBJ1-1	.	TGCAGCGTTCGAGCAGGGGCCACTGAAGCTTTCTTT	CSVRAGATEAFF
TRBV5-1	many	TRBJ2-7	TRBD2	TGTGCCAGCAGTCCCGGGACTAGCGGCTACGAGCAGTACTTC	CASSPGTSGYEQYF
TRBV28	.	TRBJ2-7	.	TGTGTCAGCAGTCCCCCGTCGGGCCCATTTCATTCCTACGAGCAGTACTTC	CVSSPPSGPFHSYEQYF